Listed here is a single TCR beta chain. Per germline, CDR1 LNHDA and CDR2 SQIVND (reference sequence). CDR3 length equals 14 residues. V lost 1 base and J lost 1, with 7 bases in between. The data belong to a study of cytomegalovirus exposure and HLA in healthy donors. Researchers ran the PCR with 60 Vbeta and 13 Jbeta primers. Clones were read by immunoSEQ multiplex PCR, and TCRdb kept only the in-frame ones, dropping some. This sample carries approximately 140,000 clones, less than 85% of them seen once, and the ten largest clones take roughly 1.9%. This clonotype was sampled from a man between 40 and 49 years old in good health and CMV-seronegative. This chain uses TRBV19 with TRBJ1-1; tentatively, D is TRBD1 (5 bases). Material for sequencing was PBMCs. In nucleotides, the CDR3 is TGTGCCAGTAGTATAGGAACAGGGAACACTGAAGCTTTCTTT. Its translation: CASSIGTGNTEAFF.